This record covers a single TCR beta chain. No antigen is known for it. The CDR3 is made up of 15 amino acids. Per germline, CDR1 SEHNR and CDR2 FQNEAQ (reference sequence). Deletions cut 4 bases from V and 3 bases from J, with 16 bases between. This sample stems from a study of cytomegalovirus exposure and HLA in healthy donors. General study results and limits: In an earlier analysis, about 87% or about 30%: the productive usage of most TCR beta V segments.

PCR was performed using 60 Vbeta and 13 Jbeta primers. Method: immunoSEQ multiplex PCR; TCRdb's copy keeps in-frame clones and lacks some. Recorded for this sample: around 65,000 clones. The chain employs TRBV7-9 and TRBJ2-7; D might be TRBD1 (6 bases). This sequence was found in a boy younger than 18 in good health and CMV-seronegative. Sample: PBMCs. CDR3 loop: CASSSTGLEDYEQYF. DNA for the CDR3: TGTGCCAGCAGCTCCACAGGGCTAGAAGACTACGAGCAGTACTTC.